This TCR beta chain originates from a study of siplizumab effects on memory and regulatory T cells. V dropped 4 bases and J dropped 2; count of bases not matched to a gene: 5. CDR3 length: 13 residues. The germline V gene encodes CDR1 SQVTM and CDR2 ANQGSEA. Findings and caveats of the study: Naive T cells appeared more varied than memory cells and looked like key alloresponse contributors. Researchers did not confirm the suppressive function of proliferating Tregs from siplizumab cultures. Mappable CD4+ clones that were alloreactive averaged 68.8% Treg-derived with siplizumab versus approximately 27% in controls. Many proliferating CD4+ or CD8+ clones remained unclassified. Roughly 75-96% of them could not be assigned either a naive or a memory phenotype.

TCRdb's copy holds only in-frame clones and misses some; the assay was immunoSEQ multiplex PCR. The sample lists over 45,000 clones, 95% to 98% occurring once. This clone appeared once. No antigen is known for it. Specimen: naive CD8+ T cells sorted from blood. This receptor was taken from a human donor in good health. This chain connects TRBV29-1 to TRBJ2-7; 7 bases map to TRBD2. CDR3 protein: CSVGAGATYEQYF. The CDR3 nucleotides are TGCAGCGTTGGGGCGGGAGCGACCTACGAGCAGTACTTC.